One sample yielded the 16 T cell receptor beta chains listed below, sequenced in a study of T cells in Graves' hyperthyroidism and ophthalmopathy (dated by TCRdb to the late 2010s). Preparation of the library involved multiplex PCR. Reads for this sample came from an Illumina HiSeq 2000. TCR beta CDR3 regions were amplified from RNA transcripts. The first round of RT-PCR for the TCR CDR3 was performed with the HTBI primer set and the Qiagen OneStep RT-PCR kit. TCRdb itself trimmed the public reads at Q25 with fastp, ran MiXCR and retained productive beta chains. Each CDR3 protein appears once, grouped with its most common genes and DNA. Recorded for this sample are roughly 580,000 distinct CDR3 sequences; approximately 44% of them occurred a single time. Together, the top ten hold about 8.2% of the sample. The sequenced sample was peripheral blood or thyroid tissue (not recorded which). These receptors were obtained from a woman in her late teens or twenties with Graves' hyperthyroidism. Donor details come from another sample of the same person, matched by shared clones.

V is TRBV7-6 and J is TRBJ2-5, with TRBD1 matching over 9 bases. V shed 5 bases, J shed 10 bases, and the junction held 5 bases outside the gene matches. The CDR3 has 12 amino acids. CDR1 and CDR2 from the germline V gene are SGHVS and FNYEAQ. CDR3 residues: CASSQGTGNQYF. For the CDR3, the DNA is TGTGCCAGCAGCCAAGGGACAGGGAACCAGTACTTC.

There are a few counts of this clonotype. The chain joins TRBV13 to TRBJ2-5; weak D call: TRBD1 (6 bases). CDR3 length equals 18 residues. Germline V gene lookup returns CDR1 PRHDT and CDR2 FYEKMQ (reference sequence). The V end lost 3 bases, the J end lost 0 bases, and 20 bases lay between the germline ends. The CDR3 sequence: CASSLGSYRDTYQETQYF. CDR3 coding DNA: TGTGCCAGCAGCTTGGGATCTTACCGGGACACTTACCAAGAGACCCAGTACTTC.

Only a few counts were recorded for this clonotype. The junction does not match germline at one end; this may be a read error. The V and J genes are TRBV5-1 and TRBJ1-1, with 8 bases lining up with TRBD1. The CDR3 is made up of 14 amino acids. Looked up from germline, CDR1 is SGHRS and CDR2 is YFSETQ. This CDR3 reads CASSPGTGYTEAFF. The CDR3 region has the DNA TGTGCCAGCAGCCCCGGGACAGGATACACTGAAGCTTTCTTT.

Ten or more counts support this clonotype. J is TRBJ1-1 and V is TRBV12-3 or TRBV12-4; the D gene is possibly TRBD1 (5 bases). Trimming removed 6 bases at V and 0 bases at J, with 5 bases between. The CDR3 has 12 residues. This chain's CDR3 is CASRDMNTEAFF. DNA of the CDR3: TGTGCCAGCAGGGACATGAACACTGAAGCTTTCTTT.

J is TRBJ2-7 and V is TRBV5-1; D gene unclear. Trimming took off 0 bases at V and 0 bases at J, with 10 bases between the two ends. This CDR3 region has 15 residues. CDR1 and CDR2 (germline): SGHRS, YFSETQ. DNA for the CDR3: TGCGCCAGCAGCTTGGACACCCAAAGCTCCTACGAGCAGTACTTC. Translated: CASSLDTQSSYEQYF.

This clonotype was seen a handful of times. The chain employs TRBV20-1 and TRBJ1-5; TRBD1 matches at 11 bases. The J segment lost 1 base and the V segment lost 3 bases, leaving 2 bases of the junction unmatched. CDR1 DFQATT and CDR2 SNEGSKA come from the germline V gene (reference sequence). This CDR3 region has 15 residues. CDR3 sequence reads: CSARRTGGSNQPQHF. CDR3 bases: TGCAGTGCTAGGAGGACAGGGGGCAGCAATCAGCCCCAGCATTTT.

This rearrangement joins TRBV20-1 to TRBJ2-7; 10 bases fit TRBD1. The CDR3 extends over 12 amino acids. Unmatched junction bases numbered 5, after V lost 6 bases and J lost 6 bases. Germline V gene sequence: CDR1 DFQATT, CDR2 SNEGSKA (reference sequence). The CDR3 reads CSAPTGGLEQYF. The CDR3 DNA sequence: TGCAGTGCGCCGACAGGGGGCCTCGAGCAGTACTTC.

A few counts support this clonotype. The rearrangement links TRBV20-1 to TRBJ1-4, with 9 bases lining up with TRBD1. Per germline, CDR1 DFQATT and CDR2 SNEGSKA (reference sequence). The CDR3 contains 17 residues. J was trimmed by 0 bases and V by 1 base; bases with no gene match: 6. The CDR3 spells CSARVGQGGTTNEKLFF. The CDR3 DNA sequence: TGCAGTGCTAGAGTGGGACAGGGAGGAACAACTAATGAAAAACTGTTTTTT.

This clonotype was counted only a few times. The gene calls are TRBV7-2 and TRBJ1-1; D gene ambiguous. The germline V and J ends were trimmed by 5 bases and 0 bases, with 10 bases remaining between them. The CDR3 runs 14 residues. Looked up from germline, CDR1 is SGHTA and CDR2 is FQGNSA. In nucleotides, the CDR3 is TGTGCCAGCAGCACCTGGACGGTGAACACTGAAGCTTTCTTT. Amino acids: CASSTWTVNTEAFF.

The CDR3 protein is CASRTEGQGSGANVLTF. CDR3 in DNA: TGTGCCAGCAGAACCGAGGGACAGGGGTCTGGGGCCAACGTCCTGACTTTC. The chain uses TRBV2 and TRBJ2-6, with TRBD1 matching 10 bases. Trimming took 6 bases from V and 1 from J; bases not matched to a gene: 6. This CDR3 region has 17 residues. The germline V gene has CDR1 SNHLY and CDR2 FYNNEI.

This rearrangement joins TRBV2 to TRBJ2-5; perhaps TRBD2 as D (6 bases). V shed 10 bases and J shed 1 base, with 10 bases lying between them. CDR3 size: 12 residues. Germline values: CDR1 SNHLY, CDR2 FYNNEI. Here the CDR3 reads CANRRVQETQYF. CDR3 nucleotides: TGTGCCAACAGGAGGGTCCAAGAGACCCAGTACTTC.

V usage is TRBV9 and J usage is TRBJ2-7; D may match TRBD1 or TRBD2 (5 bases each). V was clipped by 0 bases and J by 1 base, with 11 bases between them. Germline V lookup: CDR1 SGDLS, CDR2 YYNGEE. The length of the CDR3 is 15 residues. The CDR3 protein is CASSVGGKGSYEQYF. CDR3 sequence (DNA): TGTGCCAGCAGCGTAGGGGGGAAAGGGTCCTACGAGCAGTACTTC.

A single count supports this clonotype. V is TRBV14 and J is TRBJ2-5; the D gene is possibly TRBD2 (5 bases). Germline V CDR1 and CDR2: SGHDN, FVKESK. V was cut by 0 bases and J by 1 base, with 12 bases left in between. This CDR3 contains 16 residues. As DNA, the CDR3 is TGTGCCAGCAGCCAAGACCTTCCCGGGATCCAAGAGACCCAGTACTTC. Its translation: CASSQDLPGIQETQYF.

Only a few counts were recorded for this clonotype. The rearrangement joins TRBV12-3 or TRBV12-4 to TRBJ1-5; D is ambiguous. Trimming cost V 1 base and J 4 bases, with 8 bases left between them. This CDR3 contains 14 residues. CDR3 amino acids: CASSLDKGNQPQHF. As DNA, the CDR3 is TGTGCCAGCAGTTTAGACAAGGGTAATCAGCCCCAGCATTTT.

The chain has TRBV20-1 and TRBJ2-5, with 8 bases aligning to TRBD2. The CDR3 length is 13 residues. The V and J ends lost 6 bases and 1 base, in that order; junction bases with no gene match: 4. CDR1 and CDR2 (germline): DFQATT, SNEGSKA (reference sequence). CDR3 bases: TGCAGTGCCCCGGGGGGGTTCCAAGAGACCCAGTACTTC. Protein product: CSAPGGFQETQYF.

As DNA, the CDR3 is TGCAGTGCTGGAAGGGGTGGCAATCAGCCCCAGCATTTT. Amino acids: CSAGRGGNQPQHF. The rearrangement joins TRBV20-1 to TRBJ1-5; a possible D gene is TRBD1 (5 bases). CDR1 and CDR2 from the germline V gene are DFQATT and SNEGSKA (reference sequence). The CDR3 runs 13 residues. Trimming left V 5 bases short and J 2 bases short, with 10 bases between.